This TCR beta chain was sequenced in a study of shared clonotypes between healthy human individuals. Study context: Serving as donors were two women and a few men, whose ages spanned 18 to 49.

All donors were healthy HIV-negative adults lacking recent acute infections or vaccinations. Genomic DNA of unsorted samples came from tens of millions of PBMCs. At least ten counts were recorded for this clone. Trimming removed 0 bases at V and 11 bases at J, with 10 bases between. The CDR3 is 12 amino acids. Germline CDR1 is SGHAT and CDR2 is FQDESV (reference sequence). The assay ran at deep level. Some clones are missing from TCRdb's copy, which holds only in-frame ones; the method was immunoSEQ multiplex PCR. The table records more than 400,000 clones, around four fifths of them present only once.

This TCR was sampled from a middle-aged woman in good health. Some clones in this sample may be carry-over from other donors' samples. The sequencing input was PBMCs. The J gene is TRBJ1-1, the V gene TRBV11-1; the D gene is possibly TRBD1 (6 bases). As DNA, the CDR3 is TGTGCCAGCAGCTTAGCGCTGGGGGCGGCTTTCTTT. This codes for CASSLALGAAFF.